A single sample is the source of the 29 T cell receptor beta chains below, sequenced in a study of cytomegalovirus exposure and HLA in healthy donors. It was with 60 Vbeta and 13 Jbeta primers that the PCR ran. Here immunoSEQ multiplex PCR was the method, and the copy in TCRdb shows in-frame clones only, minus some. The sample has some 200,000 clones; roughly 73% are singletons. Material for sequencing was PBMCs. The receptors shown here come from a woman aged 25-40 years in good health and CMV-seronegative.

This chain uses TRBV18 with TRBJ1-1; TRBD1 agrees at 7 bases. V lost 6 bases and J lost 4; bases outside the gene matches: 8. Germline-derived CDR1 and CDR2 are KGHSH and LQKENI. The CDR3 totals 14 residues. CDR3 loop: CASSPTGVSTEAFF. The CDR3 DNA reads as TGTGCCAGCTCCCCTACAGGGGTGAGCACTGAAGCTTTCTTT.

This clone was counted once. This chain connects TRBV7-3 to TRBJ2-2, with a possible D match to TRBD1 (6 bases). The germline V gene has CDR1 SGHTA and CDR2 FQGTGA. Trimming pared 1 base from V and 0 bases from J, leaving 6 bases between. The CDR3 runs 15 residues. The CDR3 loop reads CASSLRQANTGELFF. CDR3 bases: TGTGCCAGCAGCTTAAGACAGGCGAACACCGGGGAGCTGTTTTTT.

The chain links TRBV29-1 to TRBJ2-1; D is possibly TRBD2 (7 bases). Germline CDR1 reads SQVTM; CDR2 reads ANQGSEA. V lost 4 bases to trimming and J lost 8 bases, with 15 bases between them. The CDR3 runs to 13 residues. The DNA of the CDR3 is TGCAGCGTTGTACGGGGGGCGAAGGATGAGCAGTTCTTC. Translated: CSVVRGAKDEQFF.

The chain is built from TRBV30 and TRBJ2-7; D perhaps matches TRBD1 (6 bases). The V gene lost 0 bases and the J gene lost 0 bases, with 15 bases spanning the gap. The CDR3 loop spans 16 amino acids. The germline CDR1 and CDR2 sequences are GTSNPN and SVGIG (reference sequence). The CDR3 sequence: CAWSVYRVGLSYEQYF. As DNA, the CDR3 is TGTGCCTGGAGTGTTTACAGGGTTGGCCTCTCCTACGAGCAGTACTTC.

The gene calls are TRBV29-1 and TRBJ2-2; D is possibly TRBD1 (6 bases). Trimming shortened V by 3 bases and J by 6 bases, and 14 bases separated the two germline ends. The CDR3 length is 14 residues. Germline CDR1 SQVTM, CDR2 ANQGSEA. The CDR3 reads CSVDEWGTPGELFF. DNA for the CDR3: TGCAGCGTTGATGAATGGGGGACACCCGGGGAGCTGTTTTTT.

The rearrangement uses TRBV11-1 and TRBJ1-2; 10 nucleotides agree with TRBD1. V was clipped by 5 bases and J by 3 bases; unmatched bases: 6. From germline, CDR1 is SGHAT and CDR2 FQDESV (reference sequence). The CDR3 runs to 15 residues. CDR3 protein: CASSSPGTGDYGYTF. As DNA, the CDR3 is TGTGCCAGCAGCAGCCCCGGGACAGGGGACTATGGCTACACCTTC.

In this sample, this clone turned up a few times. The chain uses TRBV18 and TRBJ2-3, with D perhaps matching TRBD1 (6 bases). The CDR3 is 15 amino acids. Germline V gene lookup returns CDR1 KGHSH and CDR2 LQKENI. V was cut by 3 bases and J by 2 bases, with 12 bases left in between. The CDR3 DNA follows: TGTGCCAGCTCACCGGGGACAAGGGACACAGATACGCAGTATTTT. Translating gives CASSPGTRDTDTQYF.

The chain links TRBV11-3 to TRBJ2-3; 8 nucleotides line up with TRBD1. V was clipped by 5 bases and J by 0 bases; unmatched bases: 1. Germline CDR1 and CDR2: SGHNT and YENEEA. The CDR3 spans 14 residues. CDR3 in DNA: TGTGCCAGCAGCCAGGGGGCTAGCACAGATACGCAGTATTTT. Residues: CASSQGASTDTQYF.

This chain joins TRBV11-3 and TRBJ2-3, with a tentative D call TRBD2 (6 bases). Germline V gives CDR1 SGHNT, CDR2 YENEEA. The CDR3 has 15 residues. Between the trimmed V and J ends, which lost 1 base and 1 base, there was a span of 9 bases. CDR3 sequence (DNA): TGTGCCAGCAGCTTAGCCGGGGGAGGCACAGATACGCAGTATTTT. This encodes CASSLAGGGTDTQYF.

This clone occurred a few times. The chain couples TRBV7-9 to TRBJ2-3; no reliable D call. In germline, CDR1 is SEHNR, CDR2 FQNEAQ (reference sequence). The CDR3 contains 14 residues. V lost 1 base and J lost 6, with 11 bases in between. CDR3 DNA: TGTGCCAGCAGCTTAGTGCTAGGTTCTGATACGCAGTATTTT. Its translation is CASSLVLGSDTQYF.

The CDR3 protein is CASSQAYLDTQYF. CDR3 bases: TGCGCCAGCAGCCAAGCCTACTTAGATACGCAGTATTTT. The J gene is TRBJ2-3, the V gene TRBV4-1; unclear D gene. Trimming removed 1 base from V and 5 bases from J, with 7 bases in between. Germline V gene sequence: CDR1 MGHRA, CDR2 YSYEKL. The CDR3 loop spans 13 amino acids.

This clone was found a few times. The chain has TRBV5-4 and TRBJ2-7; D is possibly TRBD1 (5 bases). The CDR3 is 14 residues long. Germline values: CDR1 SGHNT, CDR2 YYREEE (reference sequence). The V and J ends lost 3 bases and 2 bases respectively, with 12 bases between them. CDR3 DNA sequence: TGTGCCAGCAGCTCCGCGACAGCGACCTACGAGCAGTACTTC. This codes for CASSSATATYEQYF.

The chain couples TRBV6-1 to TRBJ2-5; 7 nucleotides line up with TRBD2. The CDR3 runs to 13 residues. V lost 6 bases, J lost 1 base, and 2 bases stayed unmatched. CDR1 and CDR2 from the germline V gene are MNHNS and SASEGT. In DNA, the CDR3 is TGTGCCAGCAGGTCTAGCGGCCAAGAGACCCAGTACTTC. It translates to CASRSSGQETQYF.

The chain recombines TRBV9 with TRBJ1-3; 8 bases fit TRBD1. V lost 3 bases, J lost 9 bases, and 5 bases stayed unmatched. CDR1 is SGDLS, CDR2 YYNGEE, per germline. The CDR3 is made up of 13 amino acids. CDR3 DNA sequence: TGTGCCAGCAGCGCGCGGACAGGGCGCACCATATATTTT. Translated: CASSARTGRTIYF.

This clone was observed once. The rearrangement joins TRBV7-9 to TRBJ1-2; 7 positions match TRBD1. Trimming removed 4 bases from V and 8 bases from J; junction bases left unmatched: 7. CDR1 and CDR2 (germline): SEHNR, FQNEAQ (reference sequence). This CDR3 region has 13 residues. The CDR3 DNA reads TGTGCCAGCAGCTCCTGGACAGGTTGGGGCTACACCTTC. It is translated as CASSSWTGWGYTF.

This chain links TRBV10-3 with TRBJ2-2, with TRBD2 matching 11 bases. J gave up 2 bases and V 8 bases, and 1 base lay outside the gene matches. CDR3 length: 14 amino acids. Germline CDR1 reads ENHRY; CDR2 reads SYGVKD. The CDR3 reads CAIGTSGNTGELFF. CDR3 bases: TGTGCCATCGGGACTAGCGGTAACACCGGGGAGCTGTTTTTT.

The V gene is TRBV19, the J gene TRBJ1-6; 7 nucleotides agree with TRBD1. V dropped 3 bases and J dropped 0; count of bases not matched to a gene: 2. CDR3 length: 16 residues. Germline lookup yields CDR1 LNHDA and CDR2 SQIVND (reference sequence). This chain's CDR3 is CASSMGQSSYNSPLHF. CDR3 in DNA: TGTGCCAGTAGTATGGGACAGAGCTCCTATAATTCACCCCTCCACTTT.

This clone has a handful of counts. For the CDR3, the DNA is TGTGCCAGCAGCGTAGGGATCCGGGACAGAGAATACGAGCAGTACTTC. This sequence encodes CASSVGIRDREYEQYF. The gene calls are TRBV9 and TRBJ2-7; 7 bases fit TRBD1. Trimming took 0 bases from V and 4 from J; bases not matched to a gene: 10. CDR1 and CDR2 from the germline V gene are SGDLS and YYNGEE. CDR3 length: 16 residues.

The J gene is TRBJ1-6, the V gene TRBV5-1, with 7 bases that match TRBD1. The V gene end was trimmed by 2 bases and the J gene end by 7 bases; junction bases not matched to a gene: 3. From germline, CDR1 is SGHRS and CDR2 YFSETQ. The CDR3 has 14 amino acids. CDR3 residues: CASSFQGGNSPLHF. CDR3 coding DNA: TGCGCCAGCAGCTTTCAGGGGGGAAATTCACCCCTCCACTTT. Together with reference TRBV5-1 and TRBJ1-6, the CDR3 gives the full variable domain: KAGVTQTPRYLIKTRGQQVTLSCSPISGHRSVSWYQQTPGQGLQFLFEYFSETQRNKGNFPGRFSGRQFSNSRSEMNVSTLELGDSALYLCASSFQGGNSPLHFGNGTRLTVT.

The chain uses TRBV7-9 and TRBJ1-6; 8 nucleotides line up with TRBD1. The CDR3 spans 14 residues. The germline CDR1 and CDR2 sequences are SEHNR and FQNEAQ (reference sequence). V shed 5 bases and J 8 bases; nucleotides not matched to a gene: 5. The CDR3 here is CASSPTGAYSPLHF. The CDR3 DNA reads as TGTGCCAGCAGCCCGACAGGGGCCTATTCACCCCTCCACTTT.

This chain uses TRBV19 with TRBJ1-6; a weak D match, TRBD1 (6 bases). Germline CDR1 LNHDA, CDR2 SQIVND (reference sequence). The CDR3 has 15 residues. Between the trimmed V and J ends, which lost 5 bases and 9 bases, there was a span of 17 bases. For the CDR3, the DNA is TGTGCCAGTAGTCAAGCTTCAGGGGTAGGTTCACCCCTCCACTTT. Its translation: CASSQASGVGSPLHF.

The J gene is TRBJ2-5, the V gene TRBV19; 8 bases are a match to TRBD1. The CDR3 covers 18 residues. Unmatched junction bases numbered 15, after V lost 6 bases and J lost 0 bases. The germline gives CDR1 LNHDA, CDR2 SQIVND (reference sequence). The CDR3 nucleotides read TGTGCCAGTAGCCCAGGGCCCAGGGGGCCGGGGAACCAAGAGACCCAGTACTTC. Its translation is CASSPGPRGPGNQETQYF. Supplemented by reference TRBV19 and TRBJ2-5, the full variable domain reads DGGITQSPKYLFRKEGQNVTLSCEQNLNHDAMYWYRQDPGQGLRLIYYSQIVNDFQKGDIAEGYSVSREKKESFPLTVTSAQKNPTAFYLCASSPGPRGPGNQETQYFGPGTRLLVL.

Only one count was recorded for this clone. The J gene is TRBJ2-7, the V gene TRBV5-1; D might be TRBD2 (6 bases). CDR1 is SGHRS, CDR2 YFSETQ, per germline. V dropped 0 bases and J dropped 5 bases, with 15 bases sitting between them. This CDR3 comprises 15 residues. The CDR3 sequence is CASSLGRERSHEQYF. The DNA for the CDR3 is TGCGCCAGCAGCTTGGGGCGGGAAAGGAGCCACGAGCAGTACTTC. Full variable domain (missing parts from reference TRBV5-1 and TRBJ2-7): KAGVTQTPRYLIKTRGQQVTLSCSPISGHRSVSWYQQTPGQGLQFLFEYFSETQRNKGNFPGRFSGRQFSNSRSEMNVSTLELGDSALYLCASSLGRERSHEQYFGPGTRLTVT.

This clone was counted a single time. V is TRBV2 and J is TRBJ2-2; D is possibly TRBD1 (6 bases). With 4 bases removed from V and 9 bases from J, the gap between germline ends came to 18 bases. Germline V gives CDR1 SNHLY, CDR2 FYNNEI. The CDR3 runs to 15 residues. In DNA form, the CDR3 reads TGTGCCAGCAGTGCAACAGGGCATAGCAACCGGGAGCTGTTTTTT. Amino acids: CASSATGHSNRELFF.

V gene TRBV7-2 combines with J gene TRBJ1-2; D possibly corresponds to TRBD1 (5 bases). The CDR3 sequence is 16 residues long. Trimming took off 1 base at V and 4 bases at J, with 16 bases between the two ends. CDR1 is SGHTA and CDR2 is FQGNSA in the germline V gene. CDR3 nucleotide sequence: TGTGCCAGCAGCTTAGATGGGGCCCTAGGTAGCTATGGCTACACCTTC. This translates into CASSLDGALGSYGYTF.

The chain carries TRBV7-2 and TRBJ1-1, with 7 nucleotides matching TRBD1. CDR3 length equals 16 residues. Germline V gene lookup returns CDR1 SGHTA and CDR2 FQGNSA. Trimming at V came to 5 bases and at J to 3 bases, leaving 12 bases not matched to a gene. The CDR3 DNA follows: TGTGCCAGCAGCCACCGGGACAGCCGATTCTACACTGAAGCTTTCTTT. This sequence encodes CASSHRDSRFYTEAFF.

The chain carries TRBV6-1 and TRBJ1-1; 8 bases fit TRBD1. This CDR3 has 18 amino acids. The germline V gene encodes CDR1 MNHNS and CDR2 SASEGT. V was clipped by 4 bases and J by 0 bases; unmatched bases: 13. Here the CDR3 DNA reads TGTGCCAGCAGTGGACTGCCGGGACAGGAGACCATGAACACTGAAGCTTTCTTT. It translates to CASSGLPGQETMNTEAFF.

This clone was detected once. This chain uses TRBV9 with TRBJ1-2; 8 positions agree with TRBD1. The CDR3 sequence is 16 residues long. The V gene's germline CDR1 is SGDLS and CDR2 YYNGEE. V lost 2 bases, J lost 3 bases, and 9 bases stayed unmatched. The CDR3 here is CASSVDATGGDYGYTF. The DNA for the CDR3 is TGTGCCAGCAGCGTTGACGCCACAGGGGGGGACTATGGCTACACCTTC.

This chain uses TRBV4-3 with TRBJ2-1; maybe TRBD2 (6 bases). CDR3 length: 15 amino acids. The V and J ends lost 1 base and 2 bases respectively, with 9 bases between them. Per the germline V gene, CDR1 is LGHNA and CDR2 is YSLEER. CDR3 amino acids: CASSQATGAYNEQFF. CDR3 DNA sequence: TGCGCCAGCAGCCAAGCGACGGGAGCCTACAATGAGCAGTTCTTC.